The 23 T cell receptor beta chains below all came from one sample that was sequenced in a study of PD-L1 blockade in urothelial cancer. Clones were read by immunoSEQ multiplex PCR, and TCRdb kept only the in-frame ones, dropping some. Among tens of thousands of clones listed, 70% to 90% were seen once. As for time point: pretreatment peripheral blood. The sequencing used PBMCs, collected around atezolizumab (anti-PD-L1) treatment. These receptors all come from a man aged 60 to 75 with urothelial cancer.

The chain combines TRBV9 with TRBJ1-4; D not certain. CDR3 length: 15 residues. Germline CDR1 SGDLS, CDR2 YYNGEE. Deletions cut 1 base from V and 7 bases from J, with 14 bases between. For the CDR3, the DNA is TGTGCCAGCAGCGTATCGATGGCCAGTCGTGAAAAACTGTTTTTT. Translating it yields CASSVSMASREKLFF.

The V call is TRBV5-1, the J call TRBJ1-2; a possible D gene is TRBD1 (6 bases). This CDR3 spans 14 amino acids. Germline assignment: CDR1 SGHRS and CDR2 YFSETQ. The ends were cut back, 4 bases at V and 6 bases at J, with 16 bases in the middle. The CDR3 loop is CASSASLRTDGYTF. The CDR3, as DNA: TGCGCCAGCAGCGCCTCCCTAAGGACAGATGGCTACACCTTC. Full variable domain (rest looked up from reference TRBV5-1 and TRBJ1-2): KAGVTQTPRYLIKTRGQQVTLSCSPISGHRSVSWYQQTPGQGLQFLFEYFSETQRNKGNFPGRFSGRQFSNSRSEMNVSTLELGDSALYLCASSASLRTDGYTFGSGTRLTVV.

The rearrangement joins TRBV29-1 to TRBJ2-7; tentative D call: TRBD1 (7 bases). Trimming took off 6 bases at V and 4 bases at J, with 19 bases between the two ends. The CDR3 contains 14 residues. The V gene's germline CDR1 is SQVTM and CDR2 ANQGSEA. CDR3 DNA: TGCAGCGTACAGGGGCCGGGGCGGGATTACGAGCAGTACTTC. Protein sequence: CSVQGPGRDYEQYF.

The chain uses TRBV20-1 and TRBJ2-5; a possible D gene is TRBD1 (6 bases). The length of the CDR3 is 11 residues. Trimming cost V 7 bases and J 5 bases, with 11 bases left between them. Germline V gives CDR1 DFQATT, CDR2 SNEGSKA (reference sequence). The CDR3 here is CSGGREETQYF. The CDR3 DNA sequence: TGCAGTGGGGGGCGAGAGGAGACCCAGTACTTC.

CDR3: CASSLVRGSYEQYF. The CDR3 nucleotides read TGTGCCAGCAGCTTAGTTCGTGGGAGCTACGAGCAGTACTTC. This sequence joins TRBV7-2 and TRBJ2-7; D is possibly TRBD2 (5 bases). CDR1 is SGHTA, CDR2 FQGNSA, per germline. V shed 1 base and J shed 3 bases, with 10 bases lying between them. This CDR3 comprises 14 residues.

The chain joins TRBV6-6 to TRBJ2-7; 7 bases map to TRBD2. Trimming at V came to 0 bases and at J to 2 bases, leaving 4 bases not matched to a gene. The CDR3 contains 15 residues. Germline V gene sequence: CDR1 MNHNY, CDR2 SVGAGI (reference sequence). The CDR3 nucleotides are TGTGCCAGCAGTTACTCACGGGCGGGAGCCTACGAGCAGTACTTC. This encodes CASSYSRAGAYEQYF.

J is TRBJ1-1 and V is TRBV2, with 8 bases aligning to TRBD1. The CDR3 length is 13 residues. Germline CDR1 SNHLY, CDR2 FYNNEI. V shed 4 bases and J 3 bases; nucleotides not matched to a gene: 1. This CDR3 is CASSADRDTEAFF. CDR3 DNA: TGTGCCAGCAGTGCGGACAGGGACACTGAAGCTTTCTTT.

The chain has TRBV2 and TRBJ1-5, with 7 bases matching TRBD1. Germline V gene sequence: CDR1 SNHLY, CDR2 FYNNEI. The CDR3 has 16 amino acids. Germline trimming cut 6 bases from V and 3 bases from J; bases unmatched to any gene: 11. The CDR3 sequence is CASRPQGGGHNQPQHF. As DNA, the CDR3 is TGTGCCAGCAGGCCCCAGGGGGGTGGGCACAATCAGCCCCAGCATTTT.

The chain links TRBV27 to TRBJ1-2; 7 bases line up with TRBD1. The CDR3 is 15 residues long. Germline V lookup: CDR1 MNHEY, CDR2 SMNVEV (reference sequence). J gave up 0 bases and V 5 bases, and 6 bases lay outside the gene matches. This chain's CDR3 is CASSPHDRANYGYTF. In nucleotides, the CDR3 is TGTGCCAGCAGTCCCCATGACAGGGCTAACTATGGCTACACCTTC.

The chain links TRBV12-5 to TRBJ2-1, with D unresolved. V lost 5 bases and J 4 bases, leaving 12 bases between the germline ends. The CDR3 contains 14 residues. The V gene's germline CDR1 is LGHNT and CDR2 FRNRAP. The DNA of the CDR3 is TGTGCTAGTGGTCACTACCCGGTGTACAATGAGCAGTTCTTC. This codes for CASGHYPVYNEQFF.

The rearrangement links TRBV28 to TRBJ1-1; D might be TRBD1 (5 bases). The CDR3 runs to 12 residues. Germline CDR1 reads MDHEN; CDR2 reads SYDVKM. CDR3 amino acids: CVTTAGDTEAFF. As DNA, the CDR3 is TGTGTTACGACAGCTGGGGACACTGAAGCTTTCTTT. The variable domain in full, with the rest retrieved from reference TRBV28 and TRBJ1-1, is DVKVTQSSRYLVKRTGEKVFLECVQDMDHENMFWYRQDPGLGLRLIYFSYDVKMKEKGDIPEGYSVSREKKERFSLILESASTNQTSMYLCVTTAGDTEAFFGQGTRLTVV.

The CDR3 here is CASSYGRGPYEQYF. The CDR3 DNA follows: TGTGCCAGCAGCTATGGTAGGGGTCCCTACGAGCAGTACTTC. The V call is TRBV6-5, the J call TRBJ2-7; D perhaps matches TRBD1 (5 bases). V lost 6 bases and J lost 2, with 14 bases in between. Germline CDR1 reads MNHEY; CDR2 reads SVGAGI. The length of the CDR3 is 14 residues.

This chain connects TRBV19 to TRBJ1-4; 7 bases match TRBD1. The germline V gene encodes CDR1 LNHDA and CDR2 SQIVND (reference sequence). The length of the CDR3 is 15 residues. V dropped 6 bases and J dropped 2; count of bases not matched to a gene: 6. CDR3 residues: CASSRTGVTNEKLFF. DNA of the CDR3: TGTGCCAGTAGCCGCACAGGGGTCACTAATGAAAAACTGTTTTTT.

The rearrangement joins TRBV7-2 to TRBJ1-5; D might be TRBD1 (6 bases). Trimming pared 1 base from V and 0 bases from J, leaving 7 bases between. The CDR3 consists of 15 residues. Germline V lookup: CDR1 SGHTA, CDR2 FQGNSA. CDR3 in DNA: TGTGCCAGCAGCTTAGACAGGGTTAGCAATCAGCCCCAGCATTTT. Translating it yields CASSLDRVSNQPQHF.

The chain is built from TRBV2 and TRBJ2-2; no reliable D call. CDR3 length equals 13 residues. The V gene's germline CDR1 is SNHLY and CDR2 FYNNEI. Trimming removed 5 bases at V and 1 base at J, with 5 bases between. Here the CDR3 reads CASSTVNTGELFF. The CDR3, as DNA: TGTGCCAGCAGTACAGTGAACACCGGGGAGCTGTTTTTT.

In this sample, this clone turned up once. The J gene is TRBJ2-6, the V gene TRBV5-1; possible D gene TRBD2, 6 bases. There are 16 residues in the CDR3. Germline lookup yields CDR1 SGHRS and CDR2 YFSETQ. V lost 0 bases, J lost 2 bases, and 9 bases lay in between. This CDR3 reads CASSLAGDPGANVLTF. The CDR3 DNA follows: TGCGCCAGCAGCTTGGCGGGGGACCCTGGGGCCAACGTCCTGACTTTC.

The chain combines TRBV28 with TRBJ2-7; TRBD1 aligns across 7 bases. This CDR3 is 14 amino acids long. The V and J ends lost 3 bases and 3 bases, in that order; junction bases with no gene match: 5. Germline V gene lookup returns CDR1 MDHEN and CDR2 SYDVKM. CDR3 residues: CASSFPGQNYEQYF. The CDR3 bases are TGTGCCAGCAGTTTTCCGGGACAGAACTACGAGCAGTACTTC.

Details on this clone: The junction departs from germline at one end; a sequencing error may be responsible. The chain recombines TRBV7-7 with TRBJ2-5; 9 bases line up with TRBD1. The CDR3 spans 14 residues. The germline CDR1 and CDR2 sequences are SSHAT and FNYEAQ (reference sequence). CDR3 DNA: TGTGCTAGCAGCCCCCGGACAGGGGAAGAGACCCAGTACTTC. Its translation is CASSPRTGEETQYF.

The chain is built from TRBV4-2 and TRBJ2-5; perhaps TRBD1 as D (6 bases). Germline V lookup: CDR1 LGHNA, CDR2 YNFKEQ. Trimming shortened V by 0 bases and J by 5 bases, and 13 bases separated the two germline ends. The CDR3 runs 15 residues. CDR3 DNA: TGTGCCAGCAGCCAAGATCCAGGGGATCAGGAGACCCAGTACTTC. Amino acids: CASSQDPGDQETQYF.

CDR3 in amino acids: CASSGGTGPYEQYF. The CDR3 coding sequence is TGTGCCAGTAGTGGGGGGACGGGACCCTACGAGCAGTACTTC. The chain joins TRBV19 to TRBJ2-7, with a weak D call TRBD2 (6 bases). Germline V gene sequence: CDR1 LNHDA, CDR2 SQIVND (reference sequence). V was trimmed by 5 bases and J by 2 bases, leaving 13 bases between them. The CDR3 extends over 14 amino acids.

The V gene is TRBV6-5, the J gene TRBJ1-1; D call uncertain. CDR1 is MNHEY, CDR2 SVGAGI, per germline. Trimming took off 4 bases at V and 1 base at J, with 10 bases between the two ends. The length of the CDR3 is 14 residues. The CDR3 sequence is CASSSPSWNTEAFF. The CDR3 DNA reads as TGTGCCAGCAGTTCCCCCTCTTGGAACACTGAAGCTTTCTTT.

The chain has TRBV19 and TRBJ2-7; TRBD2 aligns across 9 bases. The CDR3 runs 16 residues. CDR1 is LNHDA and CDR2 is SQIVND in the germline V gene (reference sequence). The J segment lost 5 bases and the V segment lost 5 bases, leaving 13 bases of the junction unmatched. The CDR3: CASSPSSVSGSNEQYF. The CDR3 coding sequence is TGTGCCAGTAGTCCTTCGTCGGTTAGCGGGAGTAACGAGCAGTACTTC. Full variable domain (rest looked up from reference TRBV19 and TRBJ2-7): DGGITQSPKYLFRKEGQNVTLSCEQNLNHDAMYWYRQDPGQGLRLIYYSQIVNDFQKGDIAEGYSVSREKKESFPLTVTSAQKNPTAFYLCASSPSSVSGSNEQYFGPGTRLTVT.

This chain connects TRBV30 to TRBJ2-7, with TRBD1 identical over 9 bases. There are 13 residues in the CDR3. Germline trimming cut 7 bases from V and 1 base from J; bases unmatched to any gene: 5. Germline V gene data show CDR1 as GTSNPN and CDR2 as SVGIG (reference sequence). The CDR3 region has the DNA TGTGCCTACACAGGGGGCGTTTCCTACGAGCAGTACTTC. It yields the protein CAYTGGVSYEQYF.